The T cell receptor (beta chain) under discussion was sequenced for a study of PD-1 blockade in classical Hodgkin lymphoma. Turning to the study itself: Patients were dosed intravenously with nivolumab at 3 mg/kg every 2 weeks. Broader study findings: Reasons behind the repertoire differences stay unclear, perhaps disease activity or earlier therapy. Compared with healthy donors, newly diagnosed patients reportedly showed lower baseline TCR diversity. The diversity seen at baseline in complete responders resembled that of newly diagnosed patients.

To note about this clone: Antigen specificity is unknown.

Time point described: cycle 4 day 1 (C4D1), after five to seven weeks of nivolumab. After autologous stem cell transplantation all patients relapsed, and prior brentuximab vedotin exposure differed between cohorts. Method: immunoSEQ multiplex PCR; TCRdb's copy keeps in-frame clones and lacks some. The sample yields about 92,000 clones, nearly 85% seen once. Germline CDR1 SGDLS, CDR2 YYNGEE. The CDR3 spans 15 residues. Trimming at V came to 2 bases and at J to 12 bases, leaving 12 bases not matched to a gene. Sequences were derived from peripheral blood mononuclear cells (PBMCs), sampled before the fourth cycle of nivolumab. V gene TRBV9 combines with J gene TRBJ2-1, with 9 bases identical to TRBD2. This clonotype was obtained from a human donor with classical Hodgkin lymphoma. The DNA for the CDR3 is TGTGCCAGCAGCGTTTATAGCGGGAGCGCGAGTGGGCAGTTCTTC. This translates into CASSVYSGSASGQFF.